This T cell receptor (beta chain) is drawn from a study of read filtering for tumor transcriptome and immune sequencing (dated by TCRdb to 2020 to 2022). About the study as a whole: The cohort had 16 to 20 male and 15 or so female patients with a mean age of roughly 62 years, ranging from roughly 45 to 85. A main aim was a read-filtering strategy for immune repertoire data, specifically whether clonotypes supported by a single read should be removed. By revised international staging, roughly 8 patients were R-ISS I, under 20 were R-ISS II and 6 or 7 were R-ISS III. After DNase treatment, whole-transcriptome libraries were prepared with the TruSeq RNA Access Library Prep Kit. The study compared TCR repertoires from targeted immune repertoire sequencing and bulk whole-transcriptome sequencing run on the same bone marrow samples. TCR-region mapped reads per sample ranged from about 3.5 to 10.27 million with IR-seq versus only roughly 75 to 1,300 with RNA-seq. General conclusions and limits of the study: Single-read clonotypes made up 80% to 90% of clonotypes but only approximately 3.7% of total reads in IR-seq, compared with just under 75% of clonotypes and 35% to 45% of reads in RNA-seq. The sorted CD138-negative fraction was a mixed bone marrow immune population, not purified T cells. The correlation between IR-seq and RNA-seq shared clonotype proportions was increased by removal of single-read clonotypes. Compared with RNA-seq, IR-seq captured clonotypes at much greater depth and more reliably, and a smaller IR-seq throughput was enough to identify most of the shared clonotypes.

Starting from roughly 410 ng RNA, TCR libraries were constructed with the Immunoverse kit using molecular barcoded adaptors that cover the alpha/delta and beta/gamma chains. The same RNA used for transcriptome sequencing was used for TCR library preparation. TCR libraries were sequenced on an Illumina HiSeq 4000 with 2 x 150 cycles. Per the original workflow: MiXCR aligned TCR reads to human V, D, J and C references and assembled the aligned reads into CDR3 clonotypes, with quality filtering and error correction included. The tcR package in R was used to analyze clonotype counts and gene usage diversity. Raw mapping reads were checked after the RNA-seq reads had been mapped by STAR aligner version 2.5.3a onto the human GRCh37 genome. To test how sequencing depth affects detected clonotypes, IR-seq fastq files were randomly downsampled with Seqtk 1.3. TCRdb's own reprocessing of the public reads used fastp at Q25 and MiXCR and kept productive beta chains. Each CDR3 protein gets just one entry, which takes the most common genes and DNA from the rows behind it. The V and J calls and clone size are TCRdb's, not the authors'. The sample table shows 50,000 to 65,000 distinct CDR3 sequences, and over 9% are seen once. 16% of the sample is in the top ten clones.

Spanning cysteine to phenylalanine, the CDR3 consists of 15 amino acids. Only the CDR3 part of the read is kept: 45 bases, read in frame from the first base. The junction shows trimming of 4 bases on V and 2 bases on J, and the gene matches do not reach 5 bases of it. Sequences LGHNA (CDR1) and YNFKEQ (CDR2) are obtained from the germline V gene. Bone marrow was sampled from every patient at the time of active disease. Bone marrow mononuclear cells were isolated by Ficoll-Hypaque density gradient centrifugation. CD138-negative cells were obtained by negative selection after labeling with CD138 magnetic microbeads on a MACS separator, removing myeloma plasma cells. The purity of the isolated cells was checked by flow cytometry with CD138 antibodies on an Attune NxT. Total RNA was extracted using TRIzol reagent and was quantified on a NanoDrop spectrophotometer. For each patient, the CD138-negative bone marrow sample underwent paired RNA-seq and IR-seq.

In its sample, this clonotype was seen many times. What antigen it recognizes has not been identified. No much larger clone is present one base from it, and per-base qualities are unavailable. This sequence uses TRBV4-2 and TRBJ2-3, with TRBD2 matching 8 junction bases. The sequence was obtained from a donor older than 35 with multiple myeloma. Sequenced: a population of CD138-negative cells sorted from bone marrow. The cell subset or site label, read with the paper, signifies: bone marrow mononuclear cells depleted of CD138+ plasma/myeloma cells by negative magnetic selection. The CDR3 loop reads CASSPSSGSTDTQYF. The DNA sequence is given as TGTGCCAGCAGCCCCTCTAGCGGGTCCACAGATACGCAGTATTTT.